Following are 12 T cell receptor beta chains from one sample sequenced in a study of T cells in tumors after PD-1 blockade. TCRdb's table, derived via immunoSEQ multiplex PCR, lists solely in-frame clones and lacks some. The sample carries about 59,000 clones, about four fifths recorded once. The sample here was PBMCs, taken before anti-PD-1 treatment. All receptors come from a human donor with basal cell carcinoma.

The rearrangement uses TRBV5-1 and TRBJ2-7; D is perhaps TRBD1 (6 bases). CDR1 and CDR2 (germline): SGHRS, YFSETQ. The CDR3 sequence is 13 residues long. V lost 5 bases to trimming and J lost 3 bases, with 12 bases between them. The CDR3 DNA is TGCGCCAGCAGTTGGACAGCTGACTACGAGCAGTACTTC. Its protein is CASSWTADYEQYF.

This chain links TRBV15 with TRBJ1-2, with a tentative D call TRBD1 (5 bases). CDR1 is LNHNV, CDR2 YYDKDF, per germline (reference sequence). The CDR3 is 15 residues long. V was clipped by 0 bases and J by 4 bases, with 12 bases between them. CDR3 sequence (DNA): TGTGCCACCAGCAGAGATCAAGGGGTTGGCTATGGCTACACCTTC. Translation gives CATSRDQGVGYGYTF.

V usage is TRBV30 and J usage is TRBJ1-2; no firm D call. There are 14 residues in the CDR3. CDR1 is GTSNPN and CDR2 is SVGIG in the germline V gene (reference sequence). V lost 1 base and J 0 bases, leaving 9 bases between the germline ends. The CDR3 coding sequence is TGTGCCTGGAGTGCTAGGATTTCTAACTATGGCTACACCTTC. Amino acid sequence: CAWSARISNYGYTF.

The chain is built from TRBV11-3 and TRBJ1-3; the match to TRBD1 covers 7 bases. V lost 1 base to trimming and J lost 0 bases; unmatched junction nucleotides: 3. Germline CDR1 SGHNT, CDR2 YENEEA. This CDR3 region has 16 residues. The CDR3 here is CASSLGYRGSGNTIYF. CDR3 nucleotide sequence: TGTGCCAGCAGCTTAGGGTACAGGGGCTCTGGAAACACCATATATTTT.

The J gene is TRBJ2-3, the V gene TRBV11-3; the match to TRBD2 covers 10 bases. Germline trimming cut 5 bases from V and 5 bases from J; bases unmatched to any gene: 10. This CDR3 spans 16 amino acids. CDR1 and CDR2 (germline): SGHNT, YENEEA. DNA for the CDR3: TGTGCCAGCAGCGCAGGGGGAGCGGGGGGGCAAGATACGCAGTATTTT. This gives the protein CASSAGGAGGQDTQYF.

V is TRBV30 and J is TRBJ2-3, with D perhaps matching TRBD1 (8 bases). Germline V CDR1 and CDR2: GTSNPN, SVGIG (reference sequence). The CDR3 has 14 amino acids. The V end lost 5 bases, the J end lost 5 bases, and 17 bases lay between the germline ends. CDR3 DNA: TGTGCCTGGGTACTTACAGGGGGGGGAGATACGCAGTATTTT. Translation gives CAWVLTGGGDTQYF.

Concerning this clone itself: Within the sample, other DNA sequences also encode this same CDR3. This sequence joins TRBV3-1 (or the pseudogene TRBV3-2) and TRBJ1-4; D gene unclear. The length of the CDR3 is 12 residues. V dropped 0 bases and J dropped 7 bases, with 3 bases sitting between them. Germline CDR1 reads LGHDT; CDR2 reads YNNKEL (reference sequence). Written as DNA, the CDR3 is TGTGCCAGCAGCCAAGAAGGTGAAAAACTGTTTTTT. Protein product: CASSQEGEKLFF.

This clone has more than one count but fewer than ten. The chain's CDR3 is CASSLDRADGYTF. The CDR3 DNA sequence: TGTGCCAGCAGCTTAGACAGGGCGGATGGCTACACCTTC. The gene calls are TRBV7-9 and TRBJ1-2, with D perhaps TRBD1 (6 bases). V lost 1 base and J 6 bases, leaving 9 bases between the germline ends. CDR1 and CDR2 from the germline V gene are SEHNR and FQNEAQ (reference sequence). The CDR3 sequence is 13 residues long.

This clone occurred a few times. V and J are TRBV6-5 and TRBJ2-7, with D possibly being TRBD1 (5 bases). Trimming shortened V by 0 bases and J by 3 bases, and 6 bases separated the two germline ends. Germline V gene lookup returns CDR1 MNHEY and CDR2 SVGAGI. The CDR3 spans 13 residues. This chain's CDR3 is CASSYSDSYEQYF. CDR3 DNA sequence: TGTGCCAGCAGTTACTCAGACAGCTACGAGCAGTACTTC.

The rearrangement uses TRBV20-1 and TRBJ1-5; D unclear. V gave up 0 bases and J gave up 11 bases, with 8 bases separating them. This CDR3 contains 11 residues. The V gene's germline CDR1 is DFQATT and CDR2 SNEGSKA (reference sequence). Here the CDR3 reads CSARDKGTQHF. DNA for the CDR3: TGCAGTGCTAGAGATAAAGGGACCCAGCATTTT.

The sample holds a few counts of this clone. V usage is TRBV5-1 and J usage is TRBJ1-2; D is perhaps TRBD1 (6 bases). Trimming removed 4 bases from V and 5 bases from J, with 21 bases in between. Germline V gene data show CDR1 as SGHRS and CDR2 as YFSETQ. CDR3 length: 16 residues. The CDR3 here is CASSPSGVGAGYGYTF. The DNA of the CDR3 is TGCGCCAGCAGCCCCTCGGGGGTGGGGGCCGGGTATGGCTACACCTTC.

The chain combines TRBV5-4 with TRBJ2-1; 9 nucleotides agree with TRBD2. CDR1 and CDR2 from the germline V gene are SGHNT and YYREEE (reference sequence). The ends lost 8 bases at V and 7 bases at J; junction bases unmatched: 10. The CDR3 spans 14 residues. For the CDR3, the DNA is TGTGCCAGTTCTCCGGGACTAGCAAGGAATGAGCAGTTCTTC. Protein product: CASSPGLARNEQFF.